The 20 T cell receptor beta chains listed next were all sequenced from one sample in a study of prognosis after radiotherapy for stage I lung cancer. Template was genomic DNA; TCR beta CDR3 amplified in two multiplex PCR rounds. Gene-specific TRBV and TRBJ primers were used in PCR round one. One entry per CDR3 protein, called by TCRdb with MiXCR from the multiplex PCR reads. Counted here are 10,000 to 15,000 distinct CDR3 sequences, roughly 40% occurring once; the ten biggest clones make up around 40%. This specimen consisted of PBMCs, obtained before or after stereotactic body radiation therapy (not recorded which). These receptors came from a donor aged 50 or older with non-small cell lung cancer.

Note on this clonotype: This may be a read error, as it is one base from a much larger clone. The CDR3 is CASSVDRHEKLFF. CDR3 in DNA: TGTGCCAGCAGCGTGGACAGGCATGAAAAACTGTTTTTT. V and J are TRBV14 and TRBJ1-4, with 7 bases matching TRBD1. Trimming removed 5 bases from V and 6 bases from J; junction bases left unmatched: 3. CDR3 length equals 13 residues. Germline V gene lookup returns CDR1 SGHDN and CDR2 FVKESK. Variable domain in full (rest from reference TRBV14 and TRBJ1-4): EAGVTQFPSHSVIEKGQTVTLRCDPISGHDNLYWYRRVMGKEIKFLLHFVKESKQDESGMPNNRFLAERTGGTYSTLKVQPAELEDSGVYFCASSVDRHEKLFFGSGTQLSVL.

The table lists this clonotype with many counts. This sequence joins TRBV5-1 and TRBJ2-1, with 9 bases that match TRBD2. Germline V lookup: CDR1 SGHRS, CDR2 YFSETQ. Unmatched junction bases numbered 2, after V lost 4 bases and J lost 0 bases. This CDR3 region has 15 residues. DNA of the CDR3: TGCGCCAGCAGCACAGCGGGGGGCTCCTACAATGAGCAGTTCTTC. It is translated as CASSTAGGSYNEQFF.

This chain connects TRBV7-9 to TRBJ2-7; TRBD1 might be the D (6 bases). Looked up from germline, CDR1 is SEHNR and CDR2 is FQNEAQ (reference sequence). CDR3 length: 12 amino acids. The V end lost 4 bases, the J end lost 6 bases, and 10 bases lay between the germline ends. The CDR3 region has the DNA TGTGCCAGCAGCTATACAGGGTCCGAGCAGTACTTC. Translation: CASSYTGSEQYF.

The chain combines TRBV28 with TRBJ1-2; no definite D call. This CDR3 region has 14 residues. Germline values: CDR1 MDHEN, CDR2 SYDVKM. Trimming shortened V by 1 base and J by 5 bases, and 11 bases separated the two germline ends. CDR3 sequence: CASSLLFEGYGYTF. For the CDR3, the DNA is TGTGCCAGCAGTTTATTGTTCGAGGGATATGGCTACACCTTC.

This clonotype was picked up many times. The genes are TRBV20-1 and TRBJ1-1; TRBD1 matches 7 bases. The ends lost 0 bases at V and 0 bases at J; junction bases unmatched: 1. Germline loops: CDR1 DFQATT, CDR2 SNEGSKA (reference sequence). The CDR3 consists of 14 residues. The CDR3 sequence: CSAREGGMNTEAFF. Here the CDR3 DNA reads TGCAGTGCTAGAGAAGGGGGCATGAACACTGAAGCTTTCTTT.

The chain joins TRBV19 to TRBJ2-7; 10 bases line up with TRBD1. The length of the CDR3 is 15 residues. V gave up 6 bases and J gave up 2 bases; unmatched junction bases: 7. CDR1 and CDR2 (germline): LNHDA, SQIVND (reference sequence). CDR3 sequence (DNA): TGTGCCAGTAGCCCCGGGACAGGGGACCCCTACGAGCAGTACTTC. Translating gives CASSPGTGDPYEQYF.

J is TRBJ2-5 and V is TRBV12-3 or TRBV12-4; no clear D. The CDR3 sequence is 14 residues long. V dropped 6 bases and J dropped 2 bases, with 13 bases sitting between them. The CDR3: CASSLMGRQETQYF. CDR3 sequence (DNA): TGTGCCAGCAGCCTAATGGGCAGGCAAGAGACCCAGTACTTC.

On this clonotype itself: A much more abundant neighbour one base away suggests this may be a read error. This chain joins TRBV12-3 or TRBV12-4 and TRBJ2-5; no clear D gene. V was pared by 7 bases and J by 5 bases, with 17 bases between. The CDR3 loop spans 14 amino acids. CDR3 nucleotide sequence: TGTGCCAGCATGTCGATTGTGGGTCGGGAGACCCAGTACTTC. Encoded protein: CASMSIVGRETQYF.

This clonotype was found many times. The V and J genes are TRBV5-1 and TRBJ2-3, with 9 nucleotides matching TRBD2. CDR3 length: 16 amino acids. V shed 6 bases and J 2 bases; nucleotides not matched to a gene: 10. Germline V CDR1 and CDR2: SGHRS, YFSETQ. The CDR3 DNA reads as TGCGCCAGCACTCCAGCGGGGGGCTTAAACACAGATACGCAGTATTTT. This translates into CASTPAGGLNTDTQYF.

This clonotype is a singleton in its sample. Only one base separates this from a far larger clonotype, so it likely reflects a read error. V usage is TRBV6-8 and J usage is TRBJ2-1, with 8 positions matching TRBD2. After removal of 5 bases from V and 0 bases from J, the junction contained 12 bases not matched to a gene. CDR3 size: 18 residues. Looked up from germline, CDR1 is MNHGY and CDR2 is SAAAGT. This chain's CDR3 is CASSVRLSGGPSYNEQFF. The CDR3 nucleotides are TGTGCCAGCAGTGTACGACTATCGGGAGGGCCCTCCTACAATGAGCAGTTCTTC.

This clonotype was detected only a few times. This chain uses TRBV19 with TRBJ2-7; TRBD2 matches at 10 bases. The CDR3 consists of 14 residues. The germline CDR1 and CDR2 sequences are LNHDA and SQIVND (reference sequence). V dropped 7 bases and J dropped 2; count of bases not matched to a gene: 5. The CDR3 nucleotides are TGTGCCAGTAATGAAGCGGGAGGGCCCTACGAGCAGTACTTC. It encodes CASNEAGGPYEQYF.

This clonotype was observed at least ten times. This rearrangement joins TRBV7-6 to TRBJ2-7, with 10 nucleotides matching TRBD1. This CDR3 contains 15 residues. J was trimmed by 4 bases and V by 3 bases; bases with no gene match: 6. CDR1 and CDR2 (germline): SGHVS, FNYEAQ. CDR3 sequence: CASSLGLGQGYEQYF. In nucleotides, the CDR3 is TGTGCCAGCAGCTTGGGACTGGGACAGGGGTACGAGCAGTACTTC.

The rearrangement joins TRBV5-1 to TRBJ2-2; no clear D. The CDR3 has 14 amino acids. CDR1 and CDR2 from the germline V gene are SGHRS and YFSETQ. Trimming stripped 5 bases from V and 2 bases from J, with 10 bases between. CDR3 in DNA: TGCGCCAGCAGGTTGTTGGGCAACACCGGGGAGCTGTTTTTT. It encodes CASRLLGNTGELFF.

This clonotype is a singleton in its sample. A single base is all that separates this from a far larger clone, so a read error is likely. This sequence joins TRBV7-9 and TRBJ2-2; D gene uncertain. This CDR3 comprises 15 residues. Germline V gene sequence: CDR1 SEHNR, CDR2 FQNEAQ (reference sequence). V gave up 2 bases and J gave up 6 bases, with 13 bases separating them. For the CDR3, the DNA is TGTGCCAGCAGCTTAAGTATTAGCTGCTCCGGGGAGCTGTTTTTT. Translating gives CASSLSISCSGELFF.

In this sample, this clonotype turned up many times. This chain links TRBV28 with TRBJ2-3; TRBD1 is a possible D gene (6 bases). CDR3 length equals 14 residues. Germline assignment: CDR1 MDHEN and CDR2 SYDVKM. Trimming pared 5 bases from V and 1 base from J, leaving 10 bases between. Written as DNA, the CDR3 is TGTGCCAGCAGTCCGTCAGGGGGCACAGATACGCAGTATTTT. This gives the protein CASSPSGGTDTQYF.

V gene TRBV27 combines with J gene TRBJ2-2; D gene ambiguous. Germline CDR1 and CDR2: MNHEY and SMNVEV (reference sequence). The V and J ends lost 0 bases and 5 bases respectively, with 7 bases between them. The CDR3 loop spans 14 amino acids. DNA of the CDR3: TGTGCCAGCAGTTTATCTCGCGTGACCGGGGAGCTGTTTTTT. Protein sequence: CASSLSRVTGELFF.

In its sample, this clonotype was seen many times. CDR3 sequence: CSFYRGRKNNTEAFF. The CDR3 DNA is TGCAGCTTCTACAGGGGGCGTAAGAATAACACTGAAGCTTTCTTT. The rearrangement links TRBV29-1 to TRBJ1-1; 9 bases fit TRBD1. Germline V CDR1 and CDR2: SQVTM, ANQGSEA. This CDR3 contains 15 residues. With 8 bases clipped from V and 2 bases from J, the junction kept 12 bases outside the gene matches.

The genes are TRBV7-3 and TRBJ2-2; 9 nucleotides match TRBD1. The CDR3 spans 16 residues. Germline V lookup: CDR1 SGHTA, CDR2 FQGTGA. With V trimmed by 4 bases and J by 5 bases, 8 bases remained unmatched. The CDR3 region is CASSSGQGSYTGELFF. The DNA of the CDR3 is TGTGCCAGCAGCTCAGGACAGGGGTCGTATACCGGGGAGCTGTTTTTT. The whole variable domain, filled in from reference TRBV7-3 and TRBJ2-2, reads GAGVSQTPSNKVTEKGKYVELRCDPISGHTALYWYRQSLGQGPEFLIYFQGTGAADDSGLPNDRFFAVRPEGSVSTLKIQRTERGDSAVYLCASSSGQGSYTGELFFGEGSRLTVL.

Note on this clonotype: A read error is likely here: a far larger clone is one base away. J is TRBJ1-1 and V is TRBV24-1; D might be TRBD1 (6 bases). The DNA end lines up better with TRBJ2-3; the J call may be wrong. This CDR3 is 16 amino acids long. Germline V CDR1 and CDR2: KGHDR, SFDVKD. The CDR3 coding sequence is TGTGCCACCAGTGATTTTAGCGTGGGGGCACCCGATACGCAGTATTTT. Protein product: CATSDFSVGAPDTQYF.

This clonotype was seen repeatedly, ten times or more. This sequence joins TRBV29-1 and TRBJ1-1; TRBD1 matches at 10 bases. Germline V CDR1 and CDR2: SQVTM, ANQGSEA. Losses at the gene ends were 4 bases for V and 5 bases for J; bases not matched to a gene: 10. The CDR3 length is 15 residues. In DNA, the CDR3 is TGCAGCGTTGGGGGGCCGGGACAGGGGAGAACTGAAGCTTTCTTT. The encoded protein is CSVGGPGQGRTEAFF.